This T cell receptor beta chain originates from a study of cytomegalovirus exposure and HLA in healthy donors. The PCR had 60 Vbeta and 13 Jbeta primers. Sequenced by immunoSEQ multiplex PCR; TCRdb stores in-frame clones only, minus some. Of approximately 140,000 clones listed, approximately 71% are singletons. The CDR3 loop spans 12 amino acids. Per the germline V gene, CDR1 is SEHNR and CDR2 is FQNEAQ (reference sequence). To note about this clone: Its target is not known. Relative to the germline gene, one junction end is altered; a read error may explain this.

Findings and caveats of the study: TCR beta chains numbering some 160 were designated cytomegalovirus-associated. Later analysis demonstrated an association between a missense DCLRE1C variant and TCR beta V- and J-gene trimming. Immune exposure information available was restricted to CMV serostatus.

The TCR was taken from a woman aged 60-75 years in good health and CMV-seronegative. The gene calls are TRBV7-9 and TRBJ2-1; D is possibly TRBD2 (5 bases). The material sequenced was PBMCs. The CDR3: CSSEPRGNEQFF. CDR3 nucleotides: TGTTCCAGCGAACCCCGGGGCAATGAGCAGTTCTTC.